Listed below are T cell receptor beta chains from one sample, sequenced in a study of T cells in Graves' hyperthyroidism and ophthalmopathy. TCRdb processed the multiplex PCR reads anew with MiXCR; each CDR3 protein has one entry. The profile shows some 580,000 distinct CDR3 sequences, approximately 15% of them singletons. Sequencing was carried out using blood. The receptors stem from a woman aged 40-49 years with Graves' ophthalmopathy. CDR3s include the opening cysteine and the closing phenylalanine or tryptophan. A D gene is named only where the DNA matches it firmly. Size is stated for part of the rows, as once, few or many counts, or as a class when the clone is expanded.

CDR3: CASSLVTGTVNQPQHF; DNA: TGTGCCAGCAGCTTAGTGACCGGGACAGTTAATCAGCCCCAGCATTTT; size: many; D: TRBD1; J: TRBJ1-5; V: TRBV7-9
CDR3: CASSSPGHLSGYTF; DNA: TGTGCCAGCAGTTCCCCGGGACATTTAAGTGGCTACACCTTC; size: many; D: .; J: TRBJ1-2; V: TRBV12-3/TRBV12-4
CDR3: CASSSSGGLTDTQYF; DNA: TGTGCCAGCAGCTCCAGCGGGGGGCTTACAGATACGCAGTATTTT; size: few; D: TRBD2; J: TRBJ2-3; V: TRBV7-2
CDR3: CASSPTTTGTGAFF; DNA: TGTGCCAGCAGCCCTACGACAACCGGGACGGGAGCTTTCTTT; size: many; D: .; J: TRBJ1-1; V: TRBV5-5
CDR3: CASSETGTYGYTF; DNA: TGTGCCAGCAGTGAAACAGGAACCTATGGCTACACCTTC; size: many; D: .; J: TRBJ1-2; V: TRBV6-1
CDR3: CASSLAGRYETQYF; DNA: TGTGCTAGCAGCTTAGCCGGCCGTTACGAGACCCAGTACTTC; size: few; D: .; J: TRBJ2-5; V: TRBV7-7
CDR3: CSAYGTSGIPIYNEQFF; DNA: TGCAGTGCTTACGGGACTAGCGGGATCCCAATCTACAATGAGCAGTTCTTC; size: .; D: TRBD2; J: TRBJ2-1; V: TRBV20-1
CDR3: CASSTKEAQYF; DNA: TGTGCCAGCTCAACGAAAGAGGCCCAGTACTTC; size: once; D: .; J: TRBJ2-5; V: TRBV11-2
CDR3: CASSLGQGFGYTF; DNA: TGTGCCAGCAGCTTGGGACAGGGGTTCGGCTACACCTTC; size: many; D: TRBD1; J: TRBJ1-2; V: TRBV7-9
CDR3: CASSLYRDRGSSGANVLTF; DNA: TGTGCCAGCAGTTTGTACCGGGACAGGGGGTCATCCGGGGCCAACGTCCTGACTTTC; size: .; D: TRBD1; J: TRBJ2-6; V: TRBV28
CDR3: CASSLYPGNEKLFF; DNA: TGTGCCAGCAGTTTATATCCCGGGAATGAAAAACTGTTTTTT; size: .; D: .; J: TRBJ1-4; V: TRBV28
CDR3: CAIGGVGDTQYF; DNA: TGTGCCATCGGGGGGGTAGGAGATACGCAGTATTTT; size: many; D: TRBD2; J: TRBJ2-3; V: TRBV2
CDR3: CSVVGHGGSQQETQYF; DNA: TGCAGCGTCGTTGGGCATGGCGGGAGCCAACAAGAGACCCAGTACTTC; size: many; D: TRBD2; J: TRBJ2-5; V: TRBV29-1
CDR3: CSERGREGGNGQFF; DNA: TGCAGTGAACGTGGGCGGGAGGGGGGCAATGGGCAGTTCTTC; size: .; D: TRBD2; J: TRBJ2-1; V: TRBV20-1
CDR3: CASSLSGSQYEQYF; DNA: TGTGCCAGCAGCTTATCCGGCAGCCAATACGAGCAGTACTTC; size: many; D: .; J: TRBJ2-7; V: TRBV7-9
CDR3: CAWDRKNSPLHF; DNA: TGTGCCTGGGACAGGAAAAATTCACCCCTCCACTTT; size: few; D: .; J: TRBJ1-6; V: TRBV30
CDR3: CASTRGYEQFF; DNA: TGTGCCAGCACCCGGGGTTACGAGCAGTTCTTC; size: many; D: .; J: TRBJ2-1; V: TRBV11-2
CDR3: CASSLGGGSDTQYF; DNA: TGTGCCAGCAGCCTGGGGGGGGGGTCAGATACGCAGTATTTT; size: many; D: TRBD2; J: TRBJ2-3; V: TRBV7-8
CDR3: CSAREGLAGDEQFF; DNA: TGCAGTGCTAGAGAGGGACTAGCGGGAGATGAGCAGTTCTTC; size: many; D: TRBD2; J: TRBJ2-1; V: TRBV20-1
CDR3: CSAPQIRVGDTQYF; DNA: TGCAGTGCTCCACAAATACGGGTGGGAGATACGCAGTATTTT; size: few; D: .; J: TRBJ2-3; V: TRBV20-1
CDR3: CASSLVRDEQFF; DNA: TGCGCCAGCAGCTTAGTAAGGGATGAGCAGTTCTTC; size: .; D: .; J: TRBJ2-1; V: TRBV5-1
CDR3: CASSASETNYGYTF; DNA: TGTGCCAGCAGCGCGTCCGAGACTAACTATGGCTACACCTTC; size: many; D: .; J: TRBJ1-2; V: TRBV3-1
CDR3: CASSEGAPSGKTQYF; DNA: TGTGCCAGCAGTGAAGGAGCGCCCTCGGGGAAGACCCAGTACTTC; size: many; D: .; J: TRBJ2-5; V: TRBV2
CDR3: CASRPTHGADTQYF; DNA: TGTGCCAGCAGACCCACCCACGGGGCAGATACGCAGTATTTT; size: many; D: .; J: TRBJ2-3; V: TRBV11-2
CDR3: CASSLDSNNEQFF; DNA: TGTGCCAGCAGCTTGGACAGTAACAATGAGCAGTTCTTC; size: .; D: .; J: TRBJ2-1; V: TRBV11-2
CDR3: CASSLDKTDKTDTEAFF; DNA: TGTGCCAGCAGCTTAGATAAAACAGATAAAACGGACACTGAAGCTTTCTTT; size: many; D: .; J: TRBJ1-1; V: TRBV11-3
CDR3: CASSLQGAGRYGYTF; DNA: TGTGCCAGCAGTCTCCAGGGCGCGGGAAGGTATGGCTACACCTTC; size: few; D: .; J: TRBJ1-2; V: TRBV12-3/TRBV12-4
CDR3: CASNSGTRAGELFF; DNA: TGTGCCAGTAATTCCGGGACAAGGGCCGGGGAGCTGTTTTTT; size: .; D: .; J: TRBJ2-2; V: TRBV19
CDR3: CASSSHQTSGEETQYF; DNA: TGTGCCAGCAGCTCACATCAGACTAGCGGGGAAGAGACCCAGTACTTC; size: many; D: TRBD2; J: TRBJ2-5; V: TRBV11-2
CDR3: CASSSTVYSGANVLTF; DNA: TGTGCCAGCAGCTCGACAGTATACTCTGGGGCCAACGTCCTGACTTTC; size: many; D: .; J: TRBJ2-6; V: TRBV5-8
CDR3: CASSLVWTSGRRTDTQYF; DNA: TGTGCCAGCAGCTTAGTGTGGACTAGCGGGAGAAGGACAGATACGCAGTATTTT; size: many; D: TRBD2; J: TRBJ2-3; V: TRBV11-2
CDR3: CASSLARAQQYF; DNA: TGTGCCAGCAGTTTAGCGCGGGCCCAGCAGTACTTC; size: .; D: .; J: TRBJ2-7; V: TRBV5-4
CDR3: CASSVQGRDTEAFF; DNA: TGTGCCAGCAGTGTACAGGGTCGGGACACTGAAGCTTTCTTT; size: many; D: .; J: TRBJ1-1; V: TRBV28
CDR3: CASSKGMKKGQGGNIQYF; DNA: TGTGCCAGCAGCAAGGGCATGAAAAAGGGACAGGGAGGAAACATTCAGTACTTC; size: few; D: TRBD1; J: TRBJ2-4; V: TRBV14
CDR3: CSARVQGNSYNSPLHF; DNA: TGCAGTGCTAGAGTACAGGGTAACTCCTATAATTCACCCCTCCACTTT; size: few; D: .; J: TRBJ1-6; V: TRBV20-1
CDR3: CASSYSGSGGETQYF; DNA: TGTGCCAGCAGTTATAGCGGGAGCGGCGGAGAGACCCAGTACTTC; size: many; D: TRBD2; J: TRBJ2-5; V: TRBV2
CDR3: CAWSVRQFPTYGYTF; DNA: TGTGCCTGGAGTGTACGCCAATTCCCTACCTATGGCTACACCTTC; size: many; D: .; J: TRBJ1-2; V: TRBV30
CDR3: CASSRTSGIETQYF; DNA: TGTGCCAGCAGTCGGACTAGCGGGATCGAGACCCAGTACTTC; size: few; D: TRBD2; J: TRBJ2-5; V: TRBV7-9
CDR3: CASSQDQSTGGINQPQHF; DNA: TGCGCCAGCAGCCAAGATCAATCGACAGGGGGCATCAATCAGCCCCAGCATTTT; size: .; D: TRBD1; J: TRBJ1-5; V: TRBV4-1
CDR3: CASSEFGGAQYNEQFF; DNA: TGTGCCAGCAGTGAATTTGGGGGGGCGCAGTACAATGAGCAGTTCTTC; size: many; D: .; J: TRBJ2-1; V: TRBV6-1
CDR3: CASSEVGVNNSPLHF; DNA: TGTGCCAGCAGTGAAGTTGGGGTTAACAATTCACCCCTCCACTTT; size: few; D: .; J: TRBJ1-6; V: TRBV2
CDR3: CSASRLAGGSDTQYF; DNA: TGCAGTGCTAGCAGACTAGCGGGGGGTTCAGATACGCAGTATTTT; size: few; D: TRBD2; J: TRBJ2-3; V: TRBV20-1
CDR3: CASSEDSRGPEQYF; DNA: TGTGCCAGCAGCGAGGACAGCCGGGGCCCCGAGCAGTACTTC; size: few; D: .; J: TRBJ2-7; V: TRBV7-9
CDR3: CASSQEQREQFF; DNA: TGTGCCAGCAGCCAAGAACAGCGTGAGCAGTTCTTC; size: many; D: .; J: TRBJ2-1; V: TRBV3-1
CDR3: CASSYSGSSGNTIYF; DNA: TGTGCCAGCAGTTACTCCGGGAGCTCTGGAAACACCATATATTTT; size: .; D: .; J: TRBJ1-3; V: TRBV6-2/TRBV6-3
CDR3: CASRRPGLVSTDTQYF; DNA: TGTGCCAGCAGGAGACCGGGACTAGTGAGCACAGATACGCAGTATTTT; size: many; D: TRBD2; J: TRBJ2-3; V: TRBV7-2
CDR3: CAISPGGSSYNSPLHF; DNA: TGTGCCATCAGTCCCGGGGGGAGCTCCTATAATTCACCCCTCCACTTT; size: few; D: .; J: TRBJ1-6; V: TRBV10-3
CDR3: CASSPSRLAGAGDTQYF; DNA: TGTGCCAGCAGTCCCTCCAGACTAGCGGGAGCCGGGGATACGCAGTATTTT; size: many; D: TRBD2; J: TRBJ2-3; V: TRBV27
CDR3: CASSRSVVYEQYF; DNA: TGTGCCAGCAGTCGATCGGTGGTCTACGAGCAGTACTTC; size: few; D: .; J: TRBJ2-7; V: TRBV3-1
CDR3: CATSGGSSNQPQHF; DNA: TGTGCCACCAGCGGGGGGAGTAGCAATCAGCCCCAGCATTTT; size: once; D: .; J: TRBJ1-5; V: TRBV15
CDR3: CASKDEGAVGYTF; DNA: TGTGCCAGCAAGGATGAGGGAGCGGTTGGCTACACCTTC; size: .; D: .; J: TRBJ1-2; V: TRBV6-1